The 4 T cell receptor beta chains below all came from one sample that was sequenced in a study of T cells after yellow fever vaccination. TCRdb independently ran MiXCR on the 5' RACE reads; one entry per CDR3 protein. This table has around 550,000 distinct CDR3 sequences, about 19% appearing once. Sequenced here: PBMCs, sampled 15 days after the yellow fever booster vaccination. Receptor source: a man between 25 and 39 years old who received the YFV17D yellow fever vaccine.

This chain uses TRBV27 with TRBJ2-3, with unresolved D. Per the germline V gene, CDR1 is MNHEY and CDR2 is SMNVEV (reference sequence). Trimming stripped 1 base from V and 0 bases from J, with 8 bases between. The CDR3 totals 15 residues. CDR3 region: CASSLFYQSTDTQYF. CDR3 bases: TGTGCCAGCAGTTTATTCTACCAGAGCACAGATACGCAGTATTTT.

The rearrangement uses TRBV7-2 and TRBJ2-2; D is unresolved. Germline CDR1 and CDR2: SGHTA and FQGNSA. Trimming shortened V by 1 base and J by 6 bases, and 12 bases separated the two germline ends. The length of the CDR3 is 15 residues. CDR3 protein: CASSLVSTDPGELFF. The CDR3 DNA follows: TGTGCCAGCAGCTTAGTTAGTACAGATCCCGGGGAGCTGTTTTTT.

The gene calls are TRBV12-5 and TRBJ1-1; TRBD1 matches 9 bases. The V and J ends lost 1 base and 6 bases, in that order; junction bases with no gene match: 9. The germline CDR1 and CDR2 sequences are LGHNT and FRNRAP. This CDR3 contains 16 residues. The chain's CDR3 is CASGLGTGAKSAEAFF. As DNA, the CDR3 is TGTGCTAGTGGTTTGGGGACAGGGGCGAAGTCCGCTGAAGCTTTCTTT.

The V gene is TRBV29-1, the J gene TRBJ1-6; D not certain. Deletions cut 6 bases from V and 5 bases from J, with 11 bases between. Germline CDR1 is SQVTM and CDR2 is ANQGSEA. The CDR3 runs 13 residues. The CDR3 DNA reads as TGCAGCGTGAAGAGAGATAATAATTCACCCCTCCACTTT. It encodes CSVKRDNNSPLHF.